One T cell receptor beta chain is described in this entry. The antigen remains unidentified. This sample was included in a study of T cell responses to AZD1222 COVID-19 vaccine. The study, taken as a whole, reports: Seropositive status at baseline applied to only a handful of AZD1222 recipients. Per reports, nearly half of all spike-specific TCRs target regions that are unmutated in variants. Spike-spanning, vaccine-associated CD4 TCRs were dominant at 160-218 and 743-854.

Repertoires were generated with immunoSEQ multiplex PCR, while TCRdb's copy carries only in-frame clones and drops some. The data show about 88,000 clones, with 85% to 90% seen just once and roughly 4.9% held by the top ten. This CDR3 comprises 15 residues. Germline V gene sequence: CDR1 KGHSH, CDR2 LQKENI. Trimming removed 3 bases at V and 10 bases at J, with 19 bases between. The gene calls are TRBV18 and TRBJ2-1, with a possible D match to TRBD1 (5 bases). Specimen: peripheral blood, collected 28 days after the second AZD1222 dose. This receptor was identified in an adult who received the AZD1222 COVID-19 vaccine. The DNA for the CDR3 is TGTGCCAGCTCACCTATCTCACAGGCGCCTAGGGAGCAGTTCTTC. It translates to CASSPISQAPREQFF.